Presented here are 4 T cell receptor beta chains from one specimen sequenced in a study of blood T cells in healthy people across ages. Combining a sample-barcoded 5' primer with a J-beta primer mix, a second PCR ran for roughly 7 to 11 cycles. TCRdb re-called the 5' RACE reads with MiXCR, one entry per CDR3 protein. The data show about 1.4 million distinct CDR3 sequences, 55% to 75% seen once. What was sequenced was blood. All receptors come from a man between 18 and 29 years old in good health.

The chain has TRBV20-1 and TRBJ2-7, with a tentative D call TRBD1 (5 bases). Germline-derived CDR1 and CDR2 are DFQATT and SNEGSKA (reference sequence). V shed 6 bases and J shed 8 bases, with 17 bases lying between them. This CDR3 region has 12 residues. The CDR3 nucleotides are TGCAGTGCCGAAAGTTCCAGGGCGAAGCAGTACTTC. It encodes CSAESSRAKQYF.

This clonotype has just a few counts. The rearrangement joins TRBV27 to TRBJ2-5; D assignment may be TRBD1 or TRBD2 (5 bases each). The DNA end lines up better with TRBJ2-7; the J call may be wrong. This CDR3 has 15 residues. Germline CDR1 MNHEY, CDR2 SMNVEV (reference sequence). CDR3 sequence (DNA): TGTGCCAGCAGTTTCCAACCGGGACCTCCCTACGAGCAGTACTTC. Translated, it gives CASSFQPGPPYEQYF.

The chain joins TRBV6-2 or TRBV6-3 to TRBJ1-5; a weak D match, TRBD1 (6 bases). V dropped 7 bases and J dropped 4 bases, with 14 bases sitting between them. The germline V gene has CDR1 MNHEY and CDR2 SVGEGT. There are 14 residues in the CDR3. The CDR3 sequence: CASNPRQGNQPQHF. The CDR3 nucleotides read TGTGCCAGCAACCCCCGCCAGGGGAATCAGCCCCAGCATTTT.

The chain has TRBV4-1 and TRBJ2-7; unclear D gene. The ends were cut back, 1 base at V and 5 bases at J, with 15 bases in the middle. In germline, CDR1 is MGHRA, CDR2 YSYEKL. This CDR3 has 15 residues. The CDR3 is CASSQGALPGNEQYF. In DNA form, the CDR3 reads TGCGCCAGCAGCCAAGGAGCACTCCCGGGCAACGAGCAGTACTTC.